This is a list of T cell receptor beta chains from one sample in a study of CD8+ T cells in alopecia areata. Data came from immunoSEQ multiplex PCR; TCRdb stores just in-frame clones and leaves some out. The sample has roughly 110,000 clones, roughly 50% seen once. The sequencing used CD8+ T cells sorted from blood, collected at week 24, from a patient treated with tofacitinib. The receptors come from a human donor with alopecia areata. The CDR3 runs from the conserved cysteine through the conserved F or W. The D gene is left open where the match is weak. Only some rows state a clone size, as once, few, many or a class for expanded clones.

D gene,clone size,V gene,J gene,CDR3 DNA,CDR3 protein
-,few,TRBV15,TRBJ1-1,TGTGCCACCAGCAGAGATTCAGGGGACACTGAAGCTTTCTTT,CATSRDSGDTEAFF
-,-,TRBV29-1,TRBJ2-7,TGCAGCGTCGCCTTGGGGGCCGAGCAGTACTTC,CSVALGAEQYF
-,-,TRBV25-1,TRBJ1-4,TGTGCCAGCAGTGCCCGACAATCTGAAAAACTGTTTTTT,CASSARQSEKLFF
-,-,TRBV7-8,TRBJ2-7,TGTGCCAGTAGGGACCAATACGAGCAGTACTTC,CASRDQYEQYF
-,-,TRBV29-1,TRBJ2-2,TGCAGCGTTGAGGGCAGGGGTAACACCGGGGAGCTGTTTTTT,CSVEGRGNTGELFF
-,-,TRBV27,TRBJ1-5,TGTGCCAGCAGTCCTAGGGACGGGGGAACGAATCAGCCCCAGCATTTT,CASSPRDGGTNQPQHF
TRBD1,few,TRBV29-1,TRBJ1-4,TGCAGCGTTGAAGTGATAGAAGGGGGACAGGGACTGTTTTTT,CSVEVIEGGQGLFF
-,-,TRBV30,TRBJ2-2,TGTGCCTCTGACCCGAACACCGGGGAGCTGTTTTTT,CASDPNTGELFF
-,-,TRBV27,TRBJ1-5,TGTGCCAGCAGTTTAATCGGGGACCGTAATCAGCCCCAGCATTTT,CASSLIGDRNQPQHF
TRBD1,few,TRBV5-1,TRBJ2-5,TGCGCCAGCAGCTTGGATCGAGACAGGGTGGCGGAGACCCAGTACTTC,CASSLDRDRVAETQYF
-,-,TRBV7-6,TRBJ2-3,TGTGCCAGCAGTTCGCGACAAGGGGAAGATACGCAGTATTTT,CASSSRQGEDTQYF
TRBD1,-,TRBV7-9,TRBJ2-2,TGTGCCTGGGCAGGGGGCACCGGGGAGCTGTTTTTT,CAWAGGTGELFF
-,-,TRBV2,TRBJ1-1,TGTGCCAGCAGTGAAGGGCCGATAAACACTGAAGCTTTCTTT,CASSEGPINTEAFF
-,once,TRBV7-9,TRBJ1-2,TGTGCCAGCAGCCCCGGGGACGGGAACTATGGCTACACCTTC,CASSPGDGNYGYTF
-,-,TRBV7-9,TRBJ2-7,TGTGCCAGCAGCTTACCTCTCCCTGAGTACGAGCAGTACTTC,CASSLPLPEYEQYF
-,few,TRBV30,TRBJ1-2,TGTGCCTGTGTGGATGGCTACACCTTC,CACVDGYTF
TRBD1,-,TRBV27,TRBJ1-2,TGTGCCAGCAGTTTATCGTCCGGGGACAGGGTTTATGGCTACACCTTC,CASSLSSGDRVYGYTF
TRBD1,few,TRBV6-4,TRBJ1-2,TGTGCCAGCAGTGCGTCTCGGACAGGGGACTATGGCTACACCTTC,CASSASRTGDYGYTF
-,-,TRBV4-3,TRBJ1-2,TGCGCCAGCAGCCAAGGGTGGGGGTCAGAAGGCCATGGCTACACCTTC,CASSQGWGSEGHGYTF
TRBD1,once,TRBV30,TRBJ2-7,TGTGCCTGGAGTGTGGGACAGGGGTACGAGCAGTACTTC,CAWSVGQGYEQYF
-,-,TRBV13,TRBJ1-2,TGTGCCAGCAGCTTCGGAGGGGATGACTATGGCTACACCTTC,CASSFGGDDYGYTF
-,-,TRBV6-5,TRBJ1-1,TGTGCCAGCAGTTATGGGGGCGCGAGGACTGAAGCTTTCTTT,CASSYGGARTEAFF
-,-,TRBV27,TRBJ1-6,TGTGCCAGCTGTCGGGGAAATAATTCACCCCTCCACTTT,CASCRGNNSPLHF
-,-,TRBV4-1,TRBJ2-3,TGCGCCAGCAGCCAAGAATTGGGGGGCCCAGATACGCAGTATTTT,CASSQELGGPDTQYF
TRBD2,-,TRBV5-4,TRBJ2-1,TGTGCCAGCAGCTCAACCAGCTCTAGCGGGTCCTACAATGAGCAGTTCTTC,CASSSTSSSGSYNEQFF
-,few,TRBV10-3,TRBJ2-7,TGTGCCATCAGTGGGGTAGACGGTACCTACGAGCAGTACTTC,CAISGVDGTYEQYF
TRBD1,-,TRBV2,TRBJ2-1,TGTGCCAGCACCCTGACAGGGAGTCGAGGCTACAATGAGCAGTTCTTC,CASTLTGSRGYNEQFF
-,-,TRBV14,TRBJ2-3,TGTGCCAGCAGCCAAGAATTCCCCCGGGCTGGCCCAATGAGCACAGATACGCAGTATTTT,CASSQEFPRAGPMSTDTQYF
-,few,TRBV5-1,TRBJ2-1,TGCGCCAGCAGCACCGAACCGGGCCCCAGCTCCTACAATGAGCAGTTCTTC,CASSTEPGPSSYNEQFF
TRBD1,-,TRBV30,TRBJ1-2,TGTGCCTGGGGGACAGGGGGTTACGGTGGCTACACCTTC,CAWGTGGYGGYTF